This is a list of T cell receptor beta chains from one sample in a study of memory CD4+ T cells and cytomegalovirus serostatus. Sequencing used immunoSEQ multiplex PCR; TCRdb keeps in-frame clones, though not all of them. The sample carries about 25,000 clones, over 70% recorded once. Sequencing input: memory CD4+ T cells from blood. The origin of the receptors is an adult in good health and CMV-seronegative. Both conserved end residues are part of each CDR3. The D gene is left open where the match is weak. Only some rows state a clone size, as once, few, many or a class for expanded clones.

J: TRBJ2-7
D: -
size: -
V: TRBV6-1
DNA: TGTGCCAGCACCCAGACAACAGTCTCCTACGAGCAGTACTTC
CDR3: CASTQTTVSYEQYF

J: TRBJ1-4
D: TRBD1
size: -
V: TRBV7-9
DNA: TGTGCCAGCAGCACCGGGACAGTAAATGAAAAACTGTTTTTT
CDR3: CASSTGTVNEKLFF

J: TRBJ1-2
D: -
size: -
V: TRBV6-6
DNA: TGTGCCAGCAGTTACAATCCCCAGGGGCGAGGGTATGGCTACACCTTC
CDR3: CASSYNPQGRGYGYTF

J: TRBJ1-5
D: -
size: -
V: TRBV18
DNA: TGTGCCAGCTCCGCCCAACGCAGGGCTGTTGTTGGTCAGCCCCAGCATTTT
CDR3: CASSAQRRAVVGQPQHF

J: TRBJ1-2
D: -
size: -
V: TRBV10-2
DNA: TGCGCCAGCCGAGACCCCCACTATGGCTACACCTTC
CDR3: CASRDPHYGYTF

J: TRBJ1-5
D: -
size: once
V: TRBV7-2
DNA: TGTGCCAGCAGCTCCCGCGGAGGGGCCAGGGACAATCAGCCCCAGCATTTT
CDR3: CASSSRGGARDNQPQHF

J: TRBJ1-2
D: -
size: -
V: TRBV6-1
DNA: TGTGCCAGCAGTGAAGGGAACTATGGCTACACCTTC
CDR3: CASSEGNYGYTF

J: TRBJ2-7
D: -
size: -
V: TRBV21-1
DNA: TGTGCCATACTTCGAGCAGTTAGGGATATCTACGAGCAGTACTTC
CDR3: CAILRAVRDIYEQYF

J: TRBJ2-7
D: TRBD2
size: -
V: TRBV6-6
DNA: TGTGCCAGCACCGGGAGGAGACCATTCGAGCAGTACTTC
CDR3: CASTGRRPFEQYF

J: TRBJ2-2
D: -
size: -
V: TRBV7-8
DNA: TGTGCCAGCAGCTTAGCGGCGGCTGGTGGCACCGGGGAGCTGTTTTTT
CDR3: CASSLAAAGGTGELFF

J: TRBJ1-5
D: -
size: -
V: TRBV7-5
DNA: TGTGCCAGAAGCTTTCGGCGGGATAGCAATCAGCCCCAGCATTTT
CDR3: CARSFRRDSNQPQHF

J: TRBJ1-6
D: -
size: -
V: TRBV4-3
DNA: TGCGCCAGCAGCCAAGATGACCCTGGGCTAATAGGCTATTCACCCCTCCACTTT
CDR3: CASSQDDPGLIGYSPLHF

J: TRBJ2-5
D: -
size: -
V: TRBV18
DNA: TGTGCCAGCTCACCAATCCCAGACCAAGAGACCCAGTACTTC
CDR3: CASSPIPDQETQYF

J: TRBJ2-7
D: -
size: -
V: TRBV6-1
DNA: TGTGCCAGCAGTGAATCAGGGGGGGTTGGATCCTACGAGCAGTACTTC
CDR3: CASSESGGVGSYEQYF

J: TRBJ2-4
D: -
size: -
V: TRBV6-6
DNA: TGTGCCAGCAGTGACCCGGGGGAAGGTAGTCAGTACTTC
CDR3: CASSDPGEGSQYF

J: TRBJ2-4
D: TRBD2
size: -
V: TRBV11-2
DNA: TGTGCCAGCAGCTTATATTGGCAAGCGGGAGCCCCTCAGTACTTC
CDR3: CASSLYWQAGAPQYF

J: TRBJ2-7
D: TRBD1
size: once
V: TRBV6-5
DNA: TGTGCCAGCAGGCCCGCCGGGACAGGGGTGGAGCAGTACTTC
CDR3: CASRPAGTGVEQYF

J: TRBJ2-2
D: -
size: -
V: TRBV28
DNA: TGTGCCAGCAGGTACCAGAACACCGGGGAGCTGTTTTTT
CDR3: CASRYQNTGELFF

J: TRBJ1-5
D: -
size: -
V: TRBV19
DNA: TGTGCCAGTAGTATGGGGGGCTCTGCAGCTCGTCTCCAGCCCCAGCATTTT
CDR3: CASSMGGSAARLQPQHF

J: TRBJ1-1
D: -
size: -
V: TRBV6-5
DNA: TGTGCCACTCGTTGGAGCCACTTTATGAACACTGAAGCTTTCTTT
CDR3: CATRWSHFMNTEAFF

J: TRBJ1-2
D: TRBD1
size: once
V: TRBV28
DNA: TGTGCCAGCAGTTTAAATAAGGGACAGGGGGACTATGGCTACACCTTC
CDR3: CASSLNKGQGDYGYTF

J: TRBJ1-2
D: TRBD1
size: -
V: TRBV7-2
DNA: TGTGCCAGCAGCTTTGGGACAGGCCCCTATGGCTACACCTTC
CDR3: CASSFGTGPYGYTF

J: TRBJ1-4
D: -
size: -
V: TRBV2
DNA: TGTGCCAGCGGCCGGGACGGCAATGAAAAACTGTTTTTT
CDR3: CASGRDGNEKLFF

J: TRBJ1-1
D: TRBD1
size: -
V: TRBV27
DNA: TGTGCCAGCAGTTTCGGTTCAGGGACAGAGACTGAAGCTTTCTTT
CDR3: CASSFGSGTETEAFF

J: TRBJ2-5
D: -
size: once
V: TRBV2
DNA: TGTGCCAGCAGTGGGCAGGCGGTTCAAGAGACCCAGTACTTC
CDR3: CASSGQAVQETQYF

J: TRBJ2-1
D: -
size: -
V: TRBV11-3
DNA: TGTGCCAGCAGCTTAGAGGGGTCCTACAATGAGCAGTTCTTC
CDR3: CASSLEGSYNEQFF

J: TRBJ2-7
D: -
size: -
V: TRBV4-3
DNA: TGCGCCAGCAGCCAGATGGGGACACCCTCCTACGAGCAGTACTTC
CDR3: CASSQMGTPSYEQYF

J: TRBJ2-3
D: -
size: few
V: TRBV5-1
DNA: TGCGCCAGCAGCCTTGGTAACTCCCAAGGGGTCACAGATACGCAGTATTTT
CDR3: CASSLGNSQGVTDTQYF

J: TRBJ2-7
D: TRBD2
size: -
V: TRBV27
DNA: TGTGCCAGCAGACCAGTTGGGACTAGCGGGAGACTTAAGCAGTACTTC
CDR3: CASRPVGTSGRLKQYF